Listed below are T cell receptor beta chains from one sample, sequenced in a study of T-cell memory formation after mild COVID-19. MiXCR, applied by TCRdb to the 5' RACE reads, yields one record per CDR3 protein. The sample lists about 470,000 distinct CDR3 sequences; roughly 25% were seen once. The sample comprised PBMCs or a T cell subset sorted from them (not recorded which). The source is an adult woman who had mild COVID-19 (a few samples of this study predate the infection). Cell type and time point are not known. The CDR3 runs from the conserved cysteine through the conserved F or W. A D gene is named only where the DNA matches it firmly. For some rows the clone size is stated as once, few or many, or as a class when expanded; others skip it.

clone size,CDR3 length,J gene,D gene,V gene,CDR3 protein,CDR3 DNA
NA,12,TRBJ2-7,NA,TRBV10-3,CAISQSNSQQYF,TGTGCCATCAGTCAGTCCAATTCTCAGCAGTACTTC
NA,14,TRBJ2-1,NA,TRBV27,CASSSPTDYNEQFF,TGTGCCAGCAGTTCCCCGACAGATTATAATGAGCAGTTCTTC
NA,14,TRBJ1-6,NA,TRBV9,CASSVAPDPSPLHF,TGTGCCAGCAGCGTAGCCCCGGACCCTTCACCCCTCCACTTT
NA,11,TRBJ2-7,NA,TRBV30,CAWATLQGQYF,TGTGCCTGGGCTACTCTTCAGGGGCAGTACTTC
NA,13,TRBJ1-2,TRBD1,TRBV20-1,CSARVGTGDGYTF,TGCAGTGCTAGAGTTGGGACAGGGGACGGCTACACCTTC
few,14,TRBJ1-1,NA,TRBV27,CASSNGRRNTEAFF,TGTGCCAGCAGTAACGGACGGCGGAACACTGAAGCTTTCTTT
NA,13,TRBJ2-7,NA,TRBV20-1,CSARDGGVGEQYF,TGCAGTGCTAGAGATGGCGGGGTGGGGGAGCAGTACTTC
many,13,TRBJ2-5,NA,TRBV10-3,CAISGGSSETQYF,TGTGCCATCAGTGGGGGCTCCTCAGAGACCCAGTACTTC
few,16,TRBJ2-7,NA,TRBV12-3/TRBV12-4,CASSLDGLATSYEQYF,TGTGCCAGCAGTTTAGACGGGCTAGCGACCTCATACGAGCAGTACTTC
NA,13,TRBJ1-4,TRBD1,TRBV27,CASRGQGAPSLFF,TGTGCCAGCAGGGGACAGGGCGCCCCTAGTCTGTTTTTT
few,14,TRBJ2-5,NA,TRBV7-9,CASSHSVGGETQYF,TGTGCCAGCAGCCACAGTGTAGGTGGAGAGACCCAGTACTTC
NA,15,TRBJ2-5,NA,TRBV4-1,CASSQEVRGQETQYF,TGCGCCAGCAGCCAAGAGGTCAGGGGCCAAGAGACCCAGTACTTC
few,13,TRBJ2-7,TRBD2,TRBV7-8,CASSFRREGEQYF,TGTGCCAGCAGCTTCAGGCGGGAGGGCGAGCAGTACTTC
NA,15,TRBJ1-3,TRBD1,TRBV12-3/TRBV12-4,CASSFPGDRENTIYF,TGTGCCAGCAGTTTTCCGGGGGACAGGGAAAACACCATATATTTT
NA,13,TRBJ2-7,TRBD1,TRBV29-1,CSVETGDDYEQYF,TGCAGCGTTGAGACAGGGGATGACTACGAGCAGTACTTC
NA,16,TRBJ2-5,TRBD2,TRBV7-3,CASSLAGTSGKETQYF,TGTGCCAGCAGCTTAGCCGGGACTAGCGGGAAGGAGACCCAGTACTTC
NA,16,TRBJ2-3,NA,TRBV24-1,CATSDFTGLLADTQYF,TGTGCCACCAGTGATTTTACGGGTTTGCTGGCAGATACGCAGTATTTT
few,14,TRBJ1-2,TRBD1,TRBV6-1,CASIRRDSYYGYTF,TGTGCCAGCATTCGCCGGGACAGCTACTATGGCTACACCTTC
few,14,TRBJ2-7,TRBD1,TRBV12-3/TRBV12-4,CASSPQTGYDEQYF,TGTGCCAGCAGTCCACAGACAGGGTATGACGAGCAGTACTTC
NA,17,TRBJ1-5,NA,TRBV20-1,CSASGTSRGGSNQPQHF,TGCAGTGCTAGCGGGACCTCCCGGGGGGGTAGCAATCAGCCCCAGCATTTT